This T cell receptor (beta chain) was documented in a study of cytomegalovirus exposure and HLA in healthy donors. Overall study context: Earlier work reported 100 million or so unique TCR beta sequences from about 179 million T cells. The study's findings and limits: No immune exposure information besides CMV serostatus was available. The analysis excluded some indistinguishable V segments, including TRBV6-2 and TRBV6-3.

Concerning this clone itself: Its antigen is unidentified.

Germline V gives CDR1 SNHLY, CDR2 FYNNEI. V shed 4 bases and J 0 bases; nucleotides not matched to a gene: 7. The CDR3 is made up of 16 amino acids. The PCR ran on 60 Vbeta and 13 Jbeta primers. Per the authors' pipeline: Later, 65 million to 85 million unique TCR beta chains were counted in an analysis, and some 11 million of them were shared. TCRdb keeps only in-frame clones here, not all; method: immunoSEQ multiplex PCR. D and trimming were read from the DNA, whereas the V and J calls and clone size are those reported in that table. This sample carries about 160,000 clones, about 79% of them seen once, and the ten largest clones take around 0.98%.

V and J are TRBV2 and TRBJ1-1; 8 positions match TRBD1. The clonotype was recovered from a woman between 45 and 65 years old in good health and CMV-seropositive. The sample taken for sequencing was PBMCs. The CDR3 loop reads CASSGTGTVMNTEAFF. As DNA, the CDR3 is TGTGCCAGCAGTGGGACAGGGACAGTCATGAACACTGAAGCTTTCTTT.